A selection of T cell receptor beta chains follows, all from one sample in a study of blood T cell repertoires in COVID-19. Clones were sequenced by immunoSEQ multiplex PCR, and TCRdb holds only the in-frame ones, with some missing. The sample carries roughly 380,000 clones, 87% recorded once. What was sequenced was PBMCs or T cells enriched from blood (not recorded which). The receptors come from a woman aged 25-40 years who had recovered from COVID-19. The CDR3 runs from the conserved cysteine through the conserved F or W. The D gene is left open where the match is weak. Clone size is stated in some rows and not others, as once, few, many or a class when expanded.

TRBV28,TRBJ1-2,TRBD1,NA,CASSPQGALWNGYTF
TRBV27,TRBJ2-2,NA,NA,CASSADYTGELFF
TRBV7-8,TRBJ1-3,TRBD1,NA,CASSLRDRVGNTIYF
TRBV7-9,TRBJ1-3,NA,once,CASSLEEEDTIYF
TRBV5-4,TRBJ2-3,TRBD2,NA,CASSPSPSGGTDTQYF
TRBV7-2,TRBJ2-1,NA,once,CASRRTVDSYNEQFF
TRBV7-9,TRBJ1-2,NA,NA,CASSYDRNNYGYTF
TRBV30,TRBJ2-1,NA,NA,CAWSVRWGSYYNEQFF
TRBV19,TRBJ2-7,NA,NA,CASSLPGGGYEQYF
TRBV19,TRBJ1-2,NA,NA,CASTNTGNYGYTF
TRBV19,TRBJ1-2,NA,NA,CASSPGAHGYTF
TRBV5-4,TRBJ2-7,TRBD2,once,CASSPMRGGFLYEQYF
TRBV7-6,TRBJ2-7,TRBD2,NA,CASSNPGTSGGAGEQYF
TRBV6-1,TRBJ1-6,TRBD1,once,CASSVMRQGVLFISPLHF
TRBV2,TRBJ1-2,NA,NA,CASLSTTHYGYTF
TRBV5-4,TRBJ1-5,NA,NA,CASSEQVNQPQHF
TRBV6-5,TRBJ1-4,NA,few,CASSYRGVGEKLFF
TRBV6-5,TRBJ1-1,NA,once,CASSSWALNTEAFF
TRBV27,TRBJ1-1,TRBD1,NA,CASSFEGAYTEAFF
TRBV19,TRBJ1-5,TRBD1,NA,CASSPRGRGPGQPQHF